This T cell receptor beta chain was retrieved from a study of glioma-infiltrating T cells. Overall study context: WHO grade II oligodendrogliomas or astrocytomas, plus non-recurrent WHO grade IV glioblastomas, were sampled. Sequencing aimed for roughly 4.5- to 11-fold coverage of about a million peripheral T cells.

Using RNA template, CDR3s of TCR alpha and beta were amplified with iRepertoire arm-PCR. In TCRdb, the multiplex PCR reads were re-called with MiXCR into one record per CDR3 protein. Of 400,000 or so distinct CDR3 sequences listed, about 40% are singletons. The CDR3 covers 15 residues. Germline values: CDR1 SGHTA, CDR2 FQGNSA. The junction had 12 bases not matched to a gene; V was cut back by 9 bases and J by 8 bases. The study's findings and limits: Above-expected tissue-blood divergence occurred in all gliomas, most in low-grade ones.

Turning to this clonotype: The antigen is undetermined.

Material: glioma tissue, nonneoplastic brain tissue, or PBMCs (not recorded which). The sequence derives from a human donor with low-grade glioma or glioblastoma, undergoing nonglioma brain surgery, or in good health (not recorded which). The chain couples TRBV7-2 to TRBJ2-1; 11 positions agree with TRBD2. The CDR3 DNA follows: TGTGCCAGTATCGCAGAACTAGCGGGAGTGTATGAGCAGTTCTTC. It translates to CASIAELAGVYEQFF.